A selection of T cell receptor beta chains follows, all from one sample in a study of T cells in localized non-small cell lung cancer. Clones were sequenced by immunoSEQ multiplex PCR, and TCRdb holds only the in-frame ones, with some missing. The sample records over 1,000 clones, around 20% being singletons. The sequencing used normal lung tissue next to the tumor, collected before any cancer treatment. Receptor source: a male donor at least 60 years old with stage III lung adenocarcinoma. Each CDR3 is given with its conserved first and last residue. Each record gives: V gene, clone size, D gene, J gene, CDR3 DNA, CDR3 protein. D genes are given only for firm matches. Not all rows give a size; the values are once, few, many and, for expanded clones, a class.

>TRBV19|few|.|TRBJ2-1
TGTGCCAGTAGTACAGCACGGGGGCAGTTCTTC
CASSTARGQFF
>TRBV16|large|TRBD1|TRBJ2-7
TGTGCCAGCAGCCTCAACCCGGGACAGTCCTACGAGCAGTACTTC
CASSLNPGQSYEQYF
>TRBV5-1|.|TRBD1|TRBJ1-2
TGCGCCAGCAGCTTTGGCGGGGCAGGGGGTATAGATGGCTACACCTTC
CASSFGGAGGIDGYTF
>TRBV11-3|medium-sized|.|TRBJ2-5
TGTGCCAGCAGCTTAGATGGGAGGAACCAAGAGACCCAGTACTTC
CASSLDGRNQETQYF
>TRBV11-3|few|.|TRBJ1-1
TGTGCCAGCAGCTTGGGTCCCCGCGCGCGGGGAGCTTTCTTT
CASSLGPRARGAFF
>TRBV18|large|TRBD1|TRBJ2-1
TGTGCCAGCTCCCCTGCCGGGACAGGGCCGAGGGAGCAGTTCTTC
CASSPAGTGPREQFF
>TRBV10-2|.|.|TRBJ2-5
TGCGCCAGCAGTGAGGGCTTACAGTTCCAAGAGACCCAGTACTTC
CASSEGLQFQETQYF
>TRBV11-3|few|.|TRBJ1-1
TGTGCCAGCAGCCCAGGGTCCGGCAGGGCTAACACTGAAGCTTTCTTT
CASSPGSGRANTEAFF
>TRBV30|few|.|TRBJ1-1
TGTGCCTGGAGTGTAGCAGGGGCTTTGGGCACTGAAGCTTTCTTT
CAWSVAGALGTEAFF
>TRBV15|.|.|TRBJ2-5
TGTGCCACCAGCAGAGACAATCGGGAGATCCAAGAGACCCAGTACTTC
CATSRDNREIQETQYF
>TRBV18|.|TRBD1|TRBJ2-3
TGTGCCAGCTCGCCCGGGACAGGGAAAGATACGCAGTATTTT
CASSPGTGKDTQYF
>TRBV29-1|large|TRBD2|TRBJ2-7
TGCAGCGTCGGGAGGGGGGCCTACGAGCAGTACTTC
CSVGRGAYEQYF
>TRBV6-8|medium-sized|.|TRBJ2-3
TGTGCCAGCAGTGGGGTAGGAGGCACAGATACGCAGTATTTT
CASSGVGGTDTQYF
>TRBV6-8|few|.|TRBJ2-3
TGTGCCAGCAGTGACCTCCAGGGCCCAGATACGCAGTATTTT
CASSDLQGPDTQYF
>TRBV4-1|.|.|TRBJ1-4
TGCGCCAGCAGCCCAGGTATGGGGGCAACTAATGAAAAACTGTTTTTT
CASSPGMGATNEKLFF
>TRBV11-3|.|TRBD1|TRBJ1-1
TGTGCCAGCAGGACCGGGACAGGGCACACTGAAGCTTTCTTT
CASRTGTGHTEAFF
>TRBV11-3|many|.|TRBJ1-5
TGTGCCAGCAGCCGCGGAAATAGCAATCAGCCCCAGCATTTT
CASSRGNSNQPQHF
>TRBV30|.|.|TRBJ2-2
TGTGCCTGGAGTCGCCACCCCCCCCGGGAGCTGTTTTTT
CAWSRHPPRELFF
>TRBV9|large|.|TRBJ2-3
TGTGCCAGCCTGCCGGCGAGGATGGCAGATACGCAGTATTTT
CASLPARMADTQYF
>TRBV19|few|.|TRBJ2-2
TGTGCCAGTAGTAGAGGGACGGCGAACACCGGGGAGCTGTTTTTT
CASSRGTANTGELFF
>TRBV19|few|TRBD1|TRBJ1-5
TGTGCCAGTAGTACTCAAGGACAGGGAGGCAATCAGCCCCAGCATTTT
CASSTQGQGGNQPQHF
>TRBV11-3|.|TRBD2|TRBJ2-1
TGTGCCAGCAGCCAACCGGGACTAGCGGGAACAAACAATGAGCAGTTCTTC
CASSQPGLAGTNNEQFF
>TRBV6-1|large|TRBD2|TRBJ2-1
TGTGCCAGCAGTGAAGAATTAAGCGGCGGGAGGGCCGAGTTCTTC
CASSEELSGGRAEFF
>TRBV19|.|.|TRBJ1-1
TGTGCCACCGAACCTCGACAGAACACTGAAGCTTTCTTT
CATEPRQNTEAFF
>TRBV11-3|medium-sized|TRBD2|TRBJ2-3
TGTGCCAGCAGCCAAGCCGGAAGCGGGAGAGATACGCAGTATTTT
CASSQAGSGRDTQYF
>TRBV5-1|.|.|TRBJ2-2
TGCGCCAGCAGCTTGAGAGGGTTTGCGGACACCGGGGAGCTGTTTTTT
CASSLRGFADTGELFF
>TRBV6-8|.|.|TRBJ2-6
TGTGCCAGCAGCTTCGAAGCGGGCTCTGGGGCCAACGTCCTGACTTTC
CASSFEAGSGANVLTF
>TRBV5-1|.|TRBD2|TRBJ2-1
TGCGCCAGCAGCTTGGTGGCTAGCGGGAGAGTAAATGAGCAGTTCTTC
CASSLVASGRVNEQFF
>TRBV11-3|few|.|TRBJ1-3
TGTGCCAGCGCTTCGTTAAGCGGGGAGTCTGGAAACACCATATATTTT
CASASLSGESGNTIYF
>TRBV7-2|medium-sized|.|TRBJ1-1
TGTGCCAGCAGCGCGGACCTGAACACTGAAGCTTTCTTT
CASSADLNTEAFF
>TRBV11-3|few|TRBD2|TRBJ2-1
TGTGCCAGCAGCTTACGGGGGTGGGGAGGGAATGAGCAGTTCTTC
CASSLRGWGGNEQFF
>TRBV5-1|.|.|TRBJ2-2
TGCGCCAGCAGCTACCGACAGAACACCGGGGAGCTGTTTTTT
CASSYRQNTGELFF
>TRBV5-1|few|.|TRBJ1-2
TGCGCCAGCAGCTTGGGTCGGGGCAGTAACTATGGCTACACCTTC
CASSLGRGSNYGYTF
>TRBV11-3|few|.|TRBJ1-1
TGTGCCAGCAGCGCAACCCCGAGGGGAGGGTACACTGAAGCTTTCTTT
CASSATPRGGYTEAFF
>TRBV5-1|.|.|TRBJ2-5
TGCGCCAGCAGCCTCAACACAGGTCCACAAGAGACCCAGTACTTC
CASSLNTGPQETQYF
>TRBV11-3|medium-sized|TRBD2|TRBJ2-1
TGTGCCAGCAGCTTGGTTGGGGCTAGCGGGAGTTACAATGAGCAGTTCTTC
CASSLVGASGSYNEQFF
>TRBV6-8|few|TRBD1|TRBJ1-2
TGTGCCAGCAGTGCGTCCTTAGGACAGGCCGCTGGCTACACCTTC
CASSASLGQAAGYTF
>TRBV11-3|medium-sized|.|TRBJ1-1
TGTGCCAGCAGCTTAGATGGGGATACGAACACTGAAGCTTTCTTT
CASSLDGDTNTEAFF
>TRBV29-1|.|.|TRBJ1-5
TGCAGCGTTCGGGACAACTTCAATCAGCCCCAGCATTTT
CSVRDNFNQPQHF
>TRBV14|.|.|TRBJ1-3
TGTGCCAGCAGCCAGCAGTCTGGAAACACCATATATTTT
CASSQQSGNTIYF
>TRBV19|large|TRBD2|TRBJ2-2
TGTGCCAGTAGTTCAGGACTAGGTGGTACCGGGGAGCTGTTTTTT
CASSSGLGGTGELFF
>TRBV19|.|.|TRBJ2-3
TGTGCCAGTAGTTCGAGGATCACAGATACGCAGTATTTT
CASSSRITDTQYF
>TRBV18|.|TRBD1|TRBJ1-2
TGTGCCAGCTCACCGGACAGGGATACTAACTATGGCTACACCTTC
CASSPDRDTNYGYTF
>TRBV6-8|.|.|TRBJ2-1
TGTGCCAGCAGAACAAGACCAGGGGAGAGCTCCTACAATGAGCAGTTCTTC
CASRTRPGESSYNEQFF
>TRBV4-1|.|TRBD1|TRBJ1-4
TGCGCCAGCAGCCACCTCACCCGAGCCGGACAGGCGGTTAAAAAACTGTTTTTT
CASSHLTRAGQAVKKLFF
>TRBV19|.|TRBD1|TRBJ1-5
TGTGCCAGTAGTACGGCAGGGACAGCCGGCAATCAGCCCCAGCATTTT
CASSTAGTAGNQPQHF
>TRBV11-3|few|TRBD1|TRBJ1-5
TGTGCCAGCAGCCCAGGGGGCGGGGGAGCAGGTCAGCCCCAGCATTTT
CASSPGGGGAGQPQHF
>TRBV11-3|.|TRBD1|TRBJ1-1
TGTGCCAGCAGGCCGGGACAGGGTTGGTTGGGCACTGAAGCTTTCTTT
CASRPGQGWLGTEAFF
>TRBV14|few|.|TRBJ2-3
TGTGCCAGCAGCCACACAGATACGCAGTATTTT
CASSHTDTQYF
>TRBV11-3|few|.|TRBJ2-2
TGTGCCAGCAGCTTAGTGGGGGCGGACACCGGGGAGCTGTTTTTT
CASSLVGADTGELFF
>TRBV15|.|TRBD1|TRBJ2-7
TGTGCCACCAGCAGAGAGAGACAGGGGGCCTACGAGCAGTACTTC
CATSRERQGAYEQYF
>TRBV11-3|.|.|TRBJ2-7
TGTGCCAGCAGCTTAACCGGCCGAGCGTACGAGCAGTACTTC
CASSLTGRAYEQYF